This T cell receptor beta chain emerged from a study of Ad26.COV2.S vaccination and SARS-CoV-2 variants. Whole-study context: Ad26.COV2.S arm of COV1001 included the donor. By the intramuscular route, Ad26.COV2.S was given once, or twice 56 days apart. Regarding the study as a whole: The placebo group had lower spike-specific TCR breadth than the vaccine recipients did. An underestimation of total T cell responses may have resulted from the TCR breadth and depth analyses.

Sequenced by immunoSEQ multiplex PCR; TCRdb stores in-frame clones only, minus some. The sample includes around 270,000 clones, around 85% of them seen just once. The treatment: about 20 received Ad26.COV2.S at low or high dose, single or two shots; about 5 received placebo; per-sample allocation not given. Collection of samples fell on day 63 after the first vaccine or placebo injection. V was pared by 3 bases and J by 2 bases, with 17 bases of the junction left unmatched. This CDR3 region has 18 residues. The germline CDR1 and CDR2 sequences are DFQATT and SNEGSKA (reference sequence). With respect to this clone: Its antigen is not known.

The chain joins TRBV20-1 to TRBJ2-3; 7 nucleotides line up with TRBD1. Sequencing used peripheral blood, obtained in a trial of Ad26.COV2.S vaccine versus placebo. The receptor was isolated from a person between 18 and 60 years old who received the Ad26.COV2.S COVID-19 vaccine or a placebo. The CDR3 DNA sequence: TGCAGTGCTAGTGTACCATTAAAAGGGGGCCTTTTCACAGATACGCAGTATTTT. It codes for CSASVPLKGGLFTDTQYF.